Described below is a single T cell receptor beta chain sequence and its context. What it binds is unknown. This CDR3 region has 14 residues. The germline V gene encodes CDR1 MGHDK and CDR2 SYGVNS. With 1 base removed from V and 8 bases from J, the gap between germline ends came to 12 bases. The sample is drawn from a study of OX40 agonist ivuxolimab in advanced cancers. Study at large: Clinicians treated patients with ivuxolimab, an agonistic anti-OX40 (CD134) antibody.

Study-wide results and caveats: Expanded clones tended on average to be more numerous among CD8+ T cells than CD4+.

The method was immunoSEQ multiplex PCR; TCRdb's version includes in-frame clones alone and lacks a portion of them. There are about 52,000 clones in the sample; around 94% occur only once, and approximately 12% lies in the top ten. The material sequenced was CD4+ or CD8+ T cells sorted from blood, taken in a trial of the OX40 agonist ivuxolimab. The chain joins TRBV25-1 to TRBJ2-4, with D maybe TRBD1 (5 bases). The clonotype originates from an adult with an advanced solid tumor such as melanoma, head and neck, liver or kidney cancer. The CDR3 sequence: CASSEFRVTDIQYF. DNA for the CDR3: TGTGCCAGCAGTGAATTCAGGGTTACCGACATTCAGTACTTC.